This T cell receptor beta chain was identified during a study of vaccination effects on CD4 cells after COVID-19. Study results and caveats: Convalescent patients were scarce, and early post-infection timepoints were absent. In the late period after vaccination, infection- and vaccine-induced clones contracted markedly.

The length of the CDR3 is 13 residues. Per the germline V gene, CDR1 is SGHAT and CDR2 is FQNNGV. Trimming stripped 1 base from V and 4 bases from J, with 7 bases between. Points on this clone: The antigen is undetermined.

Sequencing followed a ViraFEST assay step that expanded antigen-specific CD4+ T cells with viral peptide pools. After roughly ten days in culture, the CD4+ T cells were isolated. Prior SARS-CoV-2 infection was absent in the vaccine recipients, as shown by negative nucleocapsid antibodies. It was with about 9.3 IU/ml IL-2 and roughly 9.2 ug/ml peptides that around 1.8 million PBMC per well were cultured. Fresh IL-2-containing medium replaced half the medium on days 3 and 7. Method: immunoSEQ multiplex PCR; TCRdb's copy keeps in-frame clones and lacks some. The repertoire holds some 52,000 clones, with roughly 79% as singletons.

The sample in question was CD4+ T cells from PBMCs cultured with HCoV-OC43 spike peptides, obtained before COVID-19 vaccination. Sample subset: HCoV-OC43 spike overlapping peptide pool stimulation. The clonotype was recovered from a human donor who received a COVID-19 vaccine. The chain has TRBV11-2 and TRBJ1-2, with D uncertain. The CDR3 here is CASSLVQLYGYTF. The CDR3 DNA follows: TGTGCCAGCAGCTTAGTCCAGCTCTATGGCTACACCTTC.